The 7 T cell receptor beta chains listed next were all sequenced from one sample in a study of T cell responses to AZD1222 COVID-19 vaccine. Repertoires were generated with immunoSEQ multiplex PCR, while TCRdb's copy carries only in-frame clones and drops some. The sample consists of about 160,000 clones, roughly nine tenths of them appearing once. The sequenced sample was peripheral blood, obtained on day 0 of AZD1222 vaccination. Every receptor here comes from an adult in good health.

This clone was observed a single time. J is TRBJ2-7 and V is TRBV28, with D possibly matching TRBD2 (5 bases). Germline loops: CDR1 MDHEN, CDR2 SYDVKM. Trimming took off 2 bases at V and 5 bases at J, with 16 bases between the two ends. CDR3 size: 15 residues. Here the CDR3 reads CASSLMEATLDEQYF. CDR3 coding DNA: TGTGCCAGCAGTTTAATGGAGGCCACGTTGGACGAGCAGTACTTC.

As DNA, the CDR3 is TGTGCCAGCATCAAACAGGGAGGGGAGACCCAGTACTTC. This codes for CASIKQGGETQYF. The chain recombines TRBV28 with TRBJ2-5, with D possibly TRBD2 on 7 matching bases. The CDR3 loop spans 13 amino acids. In germline, CDR1 is MDHEN, CDR2 SYDVKM. V was shortened by 7 bases and J by 5 bases, with 14 bases between the two germline ends.

The CDR3 is CATMEPGRTNEKLFF. The CDR3, as DNA: TGTGCCACCATGGAACCGGGACGGACGAATGAAAAACTGTTTTTT. This chain links TRBV10-3 with TRBJ1-4; tentative D call: TRBD1 (5 bases). Per the germline V gene, CDR1 is ENHRY and CDR2 is SYGVKD. V was trimmed by 10 bases and J by 5 bases, leaving 20 bases between them. The CDR3 runs to 15 residues.

This clone was recorded once. The chain is built from TRBV14 and TRBJ2-2, with D unresolved. Trimming removed 0 bases from V and 4 bases from J, with 0 bases in between. This CDR3 contains 12 residues. Germline CDR1 is SGHDN and CDR2 is FVKESK. CDR3 sequence (DNA): TGTGCCAGCAGCCAAGACACCGGGGAGCTGTTTTTT. Encoded protein: CASSQDTGELFF.

V is TRBV12-3 or TRBV12-4 and J is TRBJ1-1; unclear D gene. The V and J ends lost 3 bases and 5 bases respectively, with 10 bases between them. The CDR3 totals 13 residues. The CDR3 DNA sequence: TGTGCCAGCAGTTTCCAGGAAAGGACTGAAGCTTTCTTT. Translated: CASSFQERTEAFF.

This clone has just a few counts. This chain connects TRBV7-9 to TRBJ1-1; D not resolved. Looked up from germline, CDR1 is SEHNR and CDR2 is FQNEAQ (reference sequence). The CDR3 has 13 residues. V shed 1 base and J shed 1 base, with 4 bases lying between them. Here the CDR3 DNA reads TGTGCCAGCAGCTTAGGCGCGAACACTGAAGCTTTCTTT. This translates into CASSLGANTEAFF.

This clone appeared a single time. CDR3 DNA sequence: TGTGCCAGCAGCTTTCTGACCAGCGGGAACACCGGGGAGCTGTTTTTT. Protein product: CASSFLTSGNTGELFF. The chain recombines TRBV5-4 with TRBJ2-2, with D possibly being TRBD2 (5 bases). V dropped 2 bases and J dropped 1 base, with 12 bases sitting between them. Germline CDR1 reads SGHNT; CDR2 reads YYREEE (reference sequence). The CDR3 is 16 amino acids.